This T cell receptor beta chain came from a study of cytomegalovirus exposure and HLA in healthy donors. On the study more broadly: Of about 390 genotyped donors, around 86% grouped in the Caucasian-associated ancestry cluster.

Primers for the PCR totalled 60 Vbeta and 13 Jbeta. The assay was immunoSEQ multiplex PCR, and TCRdb's table has in-frame clones only and misses some. The table includes about 180,000 clones, 60% to 85% detected once. Whole-study results and caveats: A highly shared variant cluster was judged a likely technical artifact.

V was pared by 5 bases and J by 4 bases, with 6 bases of the junction left unmatched. The CDR3 has 14 amino acids. CDR1 and CDR2 (germline): SGHAT, FQNNGV. As regards this clone: Its cognate antigen is unknown.

The chain is built from TRBV11-2 and TRBJ2-7; 9 nucleotides agree with TRBD1. This receptor was taken from a man in his late teens or twenties in good health and CMV-seronegative. The sequenced sample consisted of PBMCs. The CDR3 nucleotides read TGTGCCAGCAGCAAGCTGACAGGGGGTTACGAGCAGTACTTC. As protein: CASSKLTGGYEQYF.